Sequencing of this T cell receptor (beta chain) was carried out in a study of beta chain features in type 1 diabetes. Findings and limits, study-wide: Within each of all four CD4+ subsets, Type 1 diabetes patients had TCRB CDR3s that were moderately but significantly shorter. Lower insertion and higher deletion counts appeared at VDJ junctions in type 1 diabetes patients. Shorter templates may be favored by PCR, equally so in patients and controls.

Concerning this clone itself: Its specificity is unknown.

Sorted populations all exceeded 98% purity. The CDR3 runs to 12 residues. The V end lost 5 bases, the J end lost 5 bases, and 8 bases lay between the germline ends. The germline gives CDR1 MNHEY, CDR2 SVGAGI. Sequencing targeted expressed TCRB transcripts, as all isolated RNA had been reverse transcribed. An average near 3.57 million reads came from naive, central memory and regulatory T cell samples. Sequenced by immunoSEQ multiplex PCR; TCRdb stores in-frame clones only, minus some. The table shows about 660,000 clones, with roughly an eighth occurring only once. Sequenced: naive CD4+ T cells from blood. This TCR came from a man between 18 and 35 years old with type 1 diabetes. The rearrangement uses TRBV6-5 and TRBJ2-3; D not resolved. The CDR3 is CASSPNKDTQYF. The DNA of the CDR3 is TGTGCCAGCAGTCCCAACAAAGATACGCAGTATTTT.